Shown below are 27 T cell receptor beta chains from a single sample sequenced in a study of shared clonotypes between healthy human individuals. The table came from immunoSEQ multiplex PCR; TCRdb's copy has only in-frame clones and leaves some out. In the table there are some 500,000 clones, about 96% of which are singletons. Sequences were obtained from naive CD4+ T cells sorted from blood. As for subset: CD45RA+ positively selected. These receptors all come from a woman aged 25 to 39 in good health.

This sequence joins TRBV28 and TRBJ2-7; 10 nucleotides line up with TRBD2. J lost 9 bases, V lost 4 bases, and 0 bases had no gene match. Germline V lookup: CDR1 MDHEN, CDR2 SYDVKM. The CDR3 is 11 residues long. The CDR3 loop is CASSWTSGQYF. CDR3 nucleotide sequence: TGTGCCAGCAGTTGGACTAGCGGGCAGTACTTC.

The chain is built from TRBV7-9 and TRBJ2-5; D remains unclear. The J call may not be correct, given that the DNA end is closer to TRBJ2-7. The germline V gene has CDR1 SEHNR and CDR2 FQNEAQ (reference sequence). This CDR3 has 14 amino acids. In DNA, the CDR3 is TGTGCCAGCAGCCCGGGTCTATTATCCTACGAGCAGTACTTC. Translation gives CASSPGLLSYEQYF.

This clone was seen only once. The chain is built from TRBV6-1 and TRBJ2-7, with a weak D call TRBD1 (5 bases). Trimming pared 2 bases from V and 1 base from J, leaving 6 bases between. Per germline, CDR1 MNHNS and CDR2 SASEGT. The CDR3 length is 13 residues. The CDR3 loop reads CASSEHRSYEQYF. The CDR3 region has the DNA TGTGCCAGCAGTGAACACAGGTCCTACGAGCAGTACTTC.

The V call is TRBV6-6, the J call TRBJ1-5, with D hard to call. The CDR3 is made up of 15 amino acids. The V and J ends lost 6 bases and 4 bases respectively, with 16 bases between them. Germline V gene sequence: CDR1 MNHNY, CDR2 SVGAGI (reference sequence). CDR3 DNA: TGTGCCAGCAGCCCCCATCCAGCGCGAAATCAGCCCCAGCATTTT. Translation: CASSPHPARNQPQHF.

The V call is TRBV28, the J call TRBJ2-7; 10 nucleotides agree with TRBD2. This CDR3 spans 15 amino acids. Germline CDR1 and CDR2: MDHEN and SYDVKM. V gave up 7 bases and J gave up 3 bases; unmatched junction bases: 9. The CDR3 DNA sequence: TGTGCCAGCACCCCGGCCTCTAGCGGGAGCTACGAGCAGTACTTC. Translation gives CASTPASSGSYEQYF.

The chain uses TRBV5-1 and TRBJ2-2; 9 bases match TRBD2. V trimming: 6 bases; J trimming: 4 bases; junction bases outside the gene matches: 19. This CDR3 has 19 residues. Germline V gene data show CDR1 as SGHRS and CDR2 as YFSETQ. CDR3 residues: CASTTTLGGRAFRTGELFF. The CDR3 DNA reads as TGCGCCAGCACCACCACGTTGGGCGGGAGGGCCTTCCGCACCGGGGAGCTGTTTTTT. The full variable domain, with the rest looked up from reference TRBV5-1 and TRBJ2-2, is KAGVTQTPRYLIKTRGQQVTLSCSPISGHRSVSWYQQTPGQGLQFLFEYFSETQRNKGNFPGRFSGRQFSNSRSEMNVSTLELGDSALYLCASTTTLGGRAFRTGELFFGEGSRLTVL.

The chain uses TRBV2 and TRBJ1-5; tentative D call: TRBD1 (6 bases). Germline lookup yields CDR1 SNHLY and CDR2 FYNNEI. Trimming removed 7 bases from V and 7 bases from J, with 17 bases in between. This CDR3 contains 14 residues. This CDR3 reads CASNRYRERQPQHF. The CDR3, as DNA: TGTGCCAGCAATCGATACAGGGAACGGCAGCCCCAGCATTTT.

The chain is built from TRBV5-1 and TRBJ1-1, with a possible D match to TRBD1 (6 bases). Trimming stripped 0 bases from V and 1 base from J, with 13 bases between. Germline values: CDR1 SGHRS, CDR2 YFSETQ. The CDR3 has 16 residues. The CDR3 DNA reads as TGCGCCAGCAGCTTGGTGGCAGGGGCTGGGAACACTGAAGCTTTCTTT. Amino acid sequence: CASSLVAGAGNTEAFF.

The gene calls are TRBV18 and TRBJ2-7; a possible D gene is TRBD2 (5 bases). Germline loops: CDR1 KGHSH, CDR2 LQKENI. Trimming took off 3 bases at V and 2 bases at J, with 14 bases between the two ends. The CDR3 loop spans 15 amino acids. CDR3 residues: CASSPNLAATYEQYF. DNA for the CDR3: TGTGCCAGCTCACCTAACCTAGCAGCTACCTACGAGCAGTACTTC.

J is TRBJ1-4 and V is TRBV2; possible D gene TRBD1, 6 bases. This CDR3 has 14 amino acids. With 8 bases removed from V and 2 bases from J, the gap between germline ends came to 12 bases. Germline CDR1 and CDR2: SNHLY and FYNNEI. DNA of the CDR3: TGTGCCAGCGATATTACAGGGACTAATGAAAAACTGTTTTTT. The encoded protein is CASDITGTNEKLFF. The complete variable domain, with remaining parts taken from reference TRBV2 and TRBJ1-4, reads EPEVTQTPSHQVTQMGQEVILRCVPISNHLYFYWYRQILGQKVEFLVSFYNNEISEKSEIFDDQFSVERPDGSNFTLKIRSTKLEDSAMYFCASDITGTNEKLFFGSGTQLSVL.

J is TRBJ2-1 and V is TRBV7-6, with no clear D. V lost 5 bases, J lost 7 bases, and 21 bases lay in between. The germline V gene encodes CDR1 SGHVS and CDR2 FNYEAQ. The CDR3 is 16 amino acids. DNA for the CDR3: TGTGCCAGCAGCATGCCTCTGGCTAGAAGGTCTAATGAGCAGTTCTTC. Translating gives CASSMPLARRSNEQFF.

This chain uses TRBV28 with TRBJ1-2; D is possibly TRBD1 (5 bases). The CDR3 consists of 14 residues. Trimming took off 8 bases at V and 3 bases at J, with 16 bases between the two ends. Germline V gene data show CDR1 as MDHEN and CDR2 as SYDVKM. This chain's CDR3 is CASAVGGDYYGYTF. CDR3 coding DNA: TGTGCCAGCGCAGTAGGAGGGGATTACTATGGCTACACCTTC.

The CDR3 nucleotides are TGTGCCAGCAGCTTAGATCGGGATCAGCCCCAGCATTTT. The encoded protein is CASSLDRDQPQHF. This chain joins TRBV11-2 and TRBJ1-5; D uncertain. The germline CDR1 and CDR2 sequences are SGHAT and FQNNGV. The V gene lost 0 bases and the J gene lost 5 bases, with 5 bases spanning the gap. The CDR3 is 13 residues long.

This clone was seen more than once but under ten times. The rearrangement joins TRBV19 to TRBJ2-2, with D perhaps TRBD1 or TRBD2 (6 bases each). The V gene's germline CDR1 is LNHDA and CDR2 SQIVND (reference sequence). V was trimmed by 6 bases and J by 8 bases, leaving 16 bases between them. The CDR3 consists of 14 residues. The CDR3 region is CASRKQGGEGELFF. As DNA, the CDR3 is TGTGCCAGTAGAAAACAGGGAGGTGAGGGGGAGCTGTTTTTT.

CDR3 DNA sequence: TGCGCCAGCAGCCAAGTGGCGGGAGATGTCGAGCAGTACTTC. It translates to CASSQVAGDVEQYF. The rearrangement links TRBV4-1 to TRBJ2-7; 7 bases agree with TRBD2. The CDR3 spans 14 residues. V shed 1 base and J 6 bases; nucleotides not matched to a gene: 6. In germline, CDR1 is MGHRA, CDR2 YSYEKL.

This rearrangement joins TRBV6-1 to TRBJ2-1; D tentatively fits TRBD1 or TRBD2 (5 bases each). V lost 6 bases and J 6 bases, leaving 18 bases between the germline ends. CDR3 size: 15 residues. Germline V gene data show CDR1 as MNHNS and CDR2 as SASEGT. Here the CDR3 DNA reads TGTGCCAGCAGCAAAGAGGGGTTCGTCCGCAATGAGCAGTTCTTC. Protein: CASSKEGFVRNEQFF.

This rearrangement joins TRBV5-1 to TRBJ2-7, with D tentatively TRBD2 (5 bases). The V end lost 3 bases, the J end lost 5 bases, and 9 bases lay between the germline ends. Germline V gene data show CDR1 as SGHRS and CDR2 as YFSETQ. The CDR3 runs 12 residues. CDR3 in DNA: TGCGCCAGCAGCTCACGACTAAACGAGCAGTACTTC. Its protein product is CASSSRLNEQYF.

The DNA of the CDR3 is TGTGCCTCCTCGGAGAGGGATCAGCCCCAGCATTTT. Protein sequence: CASSERDQPQHF. The chain is built from TRBV5-5 and TRBJ1-5; D remains ambiguous. The CDR3 length is 12 residues. Germline lookup yields CDR1 SGHKS and CDR2 YYEKEE (reference sequence). The V and J ends lost 10 bases and 5 bases respectively, with 13 bases between them. Together with reference TRBV5-5 and TRBJ1-5, the CDR3 gives the full variable domain: DAGVTQSPTHLIKTRGQQVTLRCSPISGHKSVSWYQQVLGQGPQFIFQYYEKEERGRGNFPDRFSARQFPNYSSELNVNALLLGDSALYLCASSERDQPQHFGDGTRLSIL.

This clone has just one count. This sequence joins TRBV18 and TRBJ2-1; the match to TRBD1 covers 11 bases. The germline V gene has CDR1 KGHSH and CDR2 LQKENI. Germline trimming cut 4 bases from V and 8 bases from J; bases unmatched to any gene: 4. The CDR3 sequence is 14 residues long. The CDR3, as DNA: TGTGCCAGCTCACGGGACAGGGGGTTCGATGAGCAGTTCTTC. Amino acid sequence: CASSRDRGFDEQFF.

The V and J genes are TRBV4-1 and TRBJ1-1, with 7 bases that match TRBD1. The CDR3 sequence is 16 residues long. Unmatched junction bases numbered 9, after V lost 4 bases and J lost 1 base. The germline V gene encodes CDR1 MGHRA and CDR2 YSYEKL. CDR3 in amino acids: CASSPRQGRWNTEAFF. CDR3 in DNA: TGCGCCAGCAGCCCCAGACAGGGAAGATGGAACACTGAAGCTTTCTTT.

The chain is built from TRBV4-1 and TRBJ2-5; D remains ambiguous. The CDR3 is made up of 15 amino acids. Germline CDR1 and CDR2: MGHRA and YSYEKL. Trimming pared 3 bases from V and 5 bases from J, leaving 16 bases between. The CDR3 DNA follows: TGCGCCAGCAGCCAGCCTCAACTCCCGACGGAGACCCAGTACTTC. Translating it yields CASSQPQLPTETQYF.

The V gene is TRBV4-1, the J gene TRBJ1-5, with D unclear. Trimming took off 0 bases at V and 5 bases at J, with 11 bases between the two ends. Germline values: CDR1 MGHRA, CDR2 YSYEKL. CDR3 length equals 15 residues. The CDR3 DNA sequence: TGCGCCAGCAGCCAAGATGAGACTCCTGATCAGCCCCAGCATTTT. Translated, it gives CASSQDETPDQPQHF.

V usage is TRBV11-2 and J usage is TRBJ2-3; D is ambiguous. The germline V and J ends were trimmed by 3 bases and 2 bases, with 3 bases remaining between them. Germline V gene lookup returns CDR1 SGHAT and CDR2 FQNNGV. The CDR3 runs to 12 residues. The CDR3 coding sequence is TGTGCCAGCAGCTTCCTCACAGATACGCAGTATTTT. It encodes CASSFLTDTQYF.

The rearrangement joins TRBV7-9 to TRBJ2-7; unclear D gene. V was pared by 5 bases and J by 8 bases, with 10 bases between. Per germline, CDR1 SEHNR and CDR2 FQNEAQ (reference sequence). This CDR3 is 11 amino acids long. The CDR3 loop reads CASSLTSQQYF. DNA for the CDR3: TGTGCCAGCAGCCTCACGTCCCAGCAGTACTTC.

The chain couples TRBV4-2 to TRBJ2-3; TRBD2 might be the D (6 bases). CDR1 and CDR2 from the germline V gene are LGHNA and YNFKEQ. The CDR3 has 16 amino acids. Trimming pared 0 bases from V and 6 bases from J, leaving 16 bases between. The CDR3 here is CASSQDRTAGPDTQYF. CDR3 coding DNA: TGTGCCAGCAGCCAAGATCGTACCGCGGGGCCCGATACGCAGTATTTT.

Note on this clone: Other DNA sequences in this sample translate to the same CDR3. This chain joins TRBV28 and TRBJ1-1; unclear D gene. Germline V gene data show CDR1 as MDHEN and CDR2 as SYDVKM. This CDR3 contains 12 residues. Trimming left V 3 bases short and J 0 bases short, with 2 bases between. The CDR3: CASSLVNTEAFF. CDR3 sequence (DNA): TGTGCCAGCAGTTTGGTGAACACTGAAGCTTTCTTT.

This sequence joins TRBV18 and TRBJ2-7; D is perhaps TRBD1 (6 bases). V was cut by 1 base and J by 0 bases, with 10 bases left in between. CDR3 length equals 15 residues. The germline V gene has CDR1 KGHSH and CDR2 LQKENI. CDR3 sequence: CASSPRGGSSYEQYF. As DNA, the CDR3 is TGTGCCAGCTCACCACGAGGGGGTAGCTCCTACGAGCAGTACTTC.